Listed below are T cell receptor beta chains from one sample, sequenced in a study of T-cell reconstitution after alpha-beta-depleted transplantation in children. TCRdb re-called the PCR reads with MiXCR, one entry per CDR3 protein. The table shows about 400,000 distinct CDR3 sequences, with 13% occurring only once. The specimen was PBMCs, collected from the stem cell graft. These receptors originate from a human donor who donated a stem cell graft to a child with Fanconi anemia. Both conserved end residues are part of each CDR3. D genes are given only for firm matches. Some rows mark clone size as missing; the rest say once, few, many or name a class of expanded clone.

clone size	V gene	D gene	J gene	CDR3 protein	CDR3 DNA
-	TRBV7-9	TRBD2	TRBJ2-3	CASNALAGGPVTDTQYF	TGTGCCAGCAACGCACTAGCGGGGGGGCCGGTGACAGATACGCAGTATTTT
few	TRBV4-3	-	TRBJ2-3	CASSQERQFTDTQYF	TGCGCCAGCAGCCAAGAAAGACAGTTCACAGATACGCAGTATTTT
few	TRBV5-5	TRBD1	TRBJ1-2	CASSLSGRGYYGYTF	TGTGCCAGCAGCTTATCGGGCAGGGGGTACTATGGCTACACCTTC
few	TRBV7-2	-	TRBJ2-5	CASSLGGTGQETQYF	TGTGCCAGCAGCTTAGGGGGCACGGGGCAAGAGACCCAGTACTTC
-	TRBV10-2	-	TRBJ2-3	CASSYRGDTDTQYF	TGCGCCAGCAGTTATCGGGGAGACACAGATACGCAGTATTTT
-	TRBV20-1	TRBD1	TRBJ2-7	CSANSGTAYEQYF	TGCAGTGCCAACTCTGGGACAGCGTACGAGCAGTACTTC
many	TRBV9	-	TRBJ2-1	CASSIQGREQFF	TGTGCCAGCAGCATACAGGGAAGGGAGCAGTTCTTC
few	TRBV20-1	-	TRBJ2-5	CSAKDWRETQYF	TGCAGTGCTAAGGACTGGAGGGAGACCCAGTACTTC
-	TRBV18	TRBD1	TRBJ1-1	CASSPRQGKDTEAFF	TGTGCCAGCTCACCCCGACAGGGGAAGGACACTGAAGCTTTCTTT
-	TRBV6-1	TRBD1	TRBJ1-6	CASSRDRENSPLHF	TGTGCCAGCAGTCGGGACAGGGAGAATTCACCCCTCCACTTT
few	TRBV30	-	TRBJ1-1	CAWFTRAEAFF	TGTGCCTGGTTCACCAGGGCTGAAGCTTTCTTT
few	TRBV29-1	-	TRBJ1-6	CSVEVLDSNSPLHF	TGCAGCGTTGAGGTCCTCGACAGCAATTCACCCCTCCACTTT
many	TRBV7-9	-	TRBJ2-6	CASSDNVGANVLTF	TGTGCCAGCAGCGACAACGTAGGGGCCAACGTCCTGACTTTC
medium-sized	TRBV30	-	TRBJ2-3	CAWAPGTDTQYF	TGTGCCTGGGCACCCGGGACAGATACGCAGTATTTT
many	TRBV24-1	-	TRBJ2-1	CATSDPVSSYNEQFF	TGTGCCACCAGTGATCCAGTAAGCTCCTACAATGAGCAGTTCTTC
many	TRBV7-6	-	TRBJ2-5	CASSQYLGTRQETQYF	TGTGCCAGCAGCCAGTACCTAGGGACACGGCAAGAGACCCAGTACTTC
-	TRBV12-3/TRBV12-4	TRBD1	TRBJ2-7	CASSFRQGEREQYF	TGTGCCAGCAGTTTTAGGCAGGGGGAGAGGGAGCAGTACTTC
-	TRBV19	-	TRBJ2-3	CASSKGQDTDTQYF	TGTGCCAGTAGTAAGGGACAAGACACAGATACGCAGTATTTT
few	TRBV27	-	TRBJ1-4	CASSLQGRRNEKLFF	TGTGCCAGCAGCCTACAGGGCCGTCGGAATGAAAAACTGTTTTTT
many	TRBV20-1	-	TRBJ2-3	CSATITDTQYF	TGCAGTGCCACCATCACAGATACGCAGTATTTT
once	TRBV6-2/TRBV6-3	TRBD1	TRBJ2-2	CASSYVGTVNTGELFF	TGTGCCAGCAGTTACGTCGGGACAGTGAACACCGGGGAGCTGTTTTTT
-	TRBV30	-	TRBJ2-5	CAWSDRLGETQYF	TGTGCCTGGAGTGACAGGCTAGGAGAGACCCAGTACTTC
few	TRBV5-1	-	TRBJ2-1	CASSLGSVTYNEQFF	TGCGCCAGCAGCTTGGGCAGTGTGACCTACAATGAGCAGTTCTTC
many	TRBV7-2	TRBD1	TRBJ2-1	CASTEHRGGNEQFF	TGTGCCAGCACCGAGCACAGGGGCGGCAATGAGCAGTTCTTC
many	TRBV11-2	TRBD1	TRBJ2-1	CASSLDRDREYNEQFF	TGTGCCAGCAGCTTAGACCGGGACAGGGAATACAATGAGCAGTTCTTC
few	TRBV7-9	TRBD2	TRBJ2-3	CASSLWASGGLTDTQYF	TGTGCCAGCAGCTTATGGGCTAGCGGGGGACTCACAGATACGCAGTATTTT
many	TRBV9	-	TRBJ1-1	CASSPSHGNTEAFF	TGTGCCAGCAGCCCCAGTCATGGGAACACTGAAGCTTTCTTT
few	TRBV12-3/TRBV12-4	TRBD2	TRBJ2-1	CASSWTGGRLSYNEQFF	TGTGCCAGCAGTTGGACGGGAGGAAGATTGTCCTACAATGAGCAGTTCTTC
few	TRBV20-1	-	TRBJ1-1	CSASYLAGLYTEAFF	TGCAGTGCTAGTTATTTGGCGGGGCTGTACACTGAAGCTTTCTTT
many	TRBV12-3/TRBV12-4	-	TRBJ1-4	CASRPTGGGDEKLFF	TGTGCCAGCAGGCCCACCGGGGGAGGAGATGAAAAACTGTTTTTT
-	TRBV7-2	-	TRBJ2-7	CASSLSSVSPYEQYF	TGTGCCAGCAGCTTAAGCTCCGTTTCCCCCTACGAGCAGTACTTC
few	TRBV19	-	TRBJ1-1	CASTVRGARRNTEAFF	TGTGCCAGTACTGTCCGGGGGGCCCGGCGGAATACTGAAGCTTTCTTT
few	TRBV27	TRBD1	TRBJ2-2	CASSSPGTGDTGELFF	TGTGCCAGCAGTTCCCCCGGGACAGGGGACACCGGGGAGCTGTTTTTT
few	TRBV7-9	TRBD1	TRBJ1-4	CASSFLQGAKEKLFF	TGTGCCAGCAGCTTCTTACAGGGGGCAAAGGAAAAACTGTTTTTT
-	TRBV28	-	TRBJ1-4	CASASAGPKGEKLFF	TGTGCCAGCGCGTCGGCGGGCCCCAAGGGGGAAAAACTGTTTTTT
many	TRBV20-1	-	TRBJ1-1	CSASGQDFEAFF	TGCAGTGCTAGTGGGCAGGACTTTGAAGCTTTCTTT
-	TRBV25-1	TRBD1	TRBJ1-6	CASSGDPTGASPLHF	TGTGCCAGCAGTGGCGACCCTACAGGGGCTTCACCCCTCCACTTT
-	TRBV6-1	TRBD1	TRBJ1-1	CASSTRQGWNTEAFF	TGTGCCAGCAGCACCCGACAGGGCTGGAACACTGAAGCTTTCTTT
-	TRBV7-2	TRBD2	TRBJ2-1	CASSLLAGANNEQFF	TGTGCCAGCAGCTTACTAGCGGGGGCCAACAATGAGCAGTTCTTC
many	TRBV13	-	TRBJ1-4	CASSPGTGEKLFF	TGTGCCAGCAGCCCCGGGACGGGAGAAAAACTGTTTTTT
few	TRBV20-1	-	TRBJ1-1	CSARDIDSPTMNTEAFF	TGCAGTGCTAGAGATATAGACAGCCCCACCATGAACACTGAAGCTTTCTTT
-	TRBV7-8	-	TRBJ1-3	CASSLTVSTRNTIYF	TGTGCCAGCAGCTTGACGGTTTCAACTAGAAACACCATATATTTT
many	TRBV5-1	-	TRBJ2-3	CASSSTRDTQYF	TGCGCCAGCAGCTCGACTAGAGATACGCAGTATTTT
-	TRBV10-3	TRBD1	TRBJ1-6	CAISDSRTGASPLHF	TGTGCCATCAGTGATTCAAGGACAGGGGCTTCACCCCTCCACTTT
-	TRBV6-1	TRBD1	TRBJ1-1	CASDRDSTEAFF	TGTGCCAGCGACCGGGACAGCACTGAAGCTTTCTTT
few	TRBV18	-	TRBJ2-2	CASSVQLNTGELFF	TGTGCCAGCTCCGTGCAGTTGAACACCGGGGAGCTGTTTTTT
-	TRBV29-1	TRBD1	TRBJ1-1	CGTDAEAFF	TGCGGGACAGACGCTGAAGCTTTCTTT
-	TRBV29-1	-	TRBJ1-1	CSVVGANTEAFF	TGCAGCGTTGTGGGGGCTAACACTGAAGCTTTCTTT
-	TRBV5-8	-	TRBJ1-3	CASSLVVSSGNTIYF	TGTGCCAGCAGCTTGGTTGTTAGCTCTGGAAACACCATATATTTT
many	TRBV5-6	-	TRBJ2-3	CASSFAGTGTDTQYF	TGTGCCAGCAGTTTTGCGGGTACGGGCACAGATACGCAGTATTTT
few	TRBV28	-	TRBJ1-5	CASRGGPLAQPQHF	TGTGCCAGCAGGGGAGGGCCCCTAGCACAGCCCCAGCATTTT
-	TRBV4-2	-	TRBJ1-4	CASSQGDSKREKLFF	TGTGCCAGCAGCCAGGGCGACAGTAAACGGGAAAAACTGTTTTTT